The clone carrying this T cell receptor (beta chain) was seen many times. Its specificity is unknown. Study processing details: Variation in CDR3 across clinicopathological groups served as the basis for constructing a distant-metastasis classifier in papillary thyroid cancer. TCRdb re-clonotyped the PCR reads via MiXCR. TCRdb, not the original authors, processed these V and J calls. The profile shows tens of thousands of clones, roughly 22% of them singletons. The sample originates from a study of metastatic and nonmetastatic thyroid tumors. The wider study: The study looked at repertoires side by side in blood and in tumor or nodule tissue from malignant and benign thyroid patients. The study's findings and limits: A significant increase in TCR beta diversity was reportedly seen in malignant thyroid tumors relative to benign nodules, in blood and tumor.

Every patient was untreated before thyroid surgery. The CDR3 spans 15 residues. The germline V gene has CDR1 SGDLS and CDR2 YYNGEE. Trimming took 1 base from V and 1 from J; bases not matched to a gene: 3. The chain carries TRBV9 and TRBJ2-3, with 7 bases fitting TRBD2. This TCR derives from a female donor with papillary thyroid cancer or a benign thyroid nodule (not recorded which). Some clones in this sample may be carry-over from other donors' samples. Material for sequencing was blood. The CDR3 loop is CASSVSGGGTDTQYF. The CDR3 DNA sequence: TGTGCCAGCAGCGTATCGGGGGGTGGCACAGATACGCAGTATTTT. Based on the CDR3 plus reference TRBV9 and TRBJ2-3, the full variable domain is DSGVTQTPKHLITATGQRVTLRCSPRSGDLSVYWYQQSLDQGLQFLIQYYNGEERAKGNILERFSAQQFPDLHSELNLSSLELGDSALYFCASSVSGGGTDTQYFGPGTRLTVL.